This T cell receptor beta chain stems from a study of blood T cell repertoires in COVID-19. Sequencing was performed with immunoSEQ multiplex PCR; in TCRdb, only in-frame clones are kept and a portion is missing. Counted here are 80,000 or so clones, over 65% occurring once; the ten biggest clones make up 4.5% to 6%. This clone was found a few times. The material sequenced was peripheral blood. The sequence was collected from a man aged 50 to 60 with active or convalescent COVID-19.

The DNA of the CDR3 is TGTGCCAGCAGCTTAATATATGATGAGCAGTTCTTC. This codes for CASSLIYDEQFF. The chain couples TRBV7-2 to TRBJ2-1, with no clear D. The CDR3 length is 12 residues. Germline lookup yields CDR1 SGHTA and CDR2 FQGNSA. V lost 2 bases to trimming and J lost 8 bases, with 7 bases between them.